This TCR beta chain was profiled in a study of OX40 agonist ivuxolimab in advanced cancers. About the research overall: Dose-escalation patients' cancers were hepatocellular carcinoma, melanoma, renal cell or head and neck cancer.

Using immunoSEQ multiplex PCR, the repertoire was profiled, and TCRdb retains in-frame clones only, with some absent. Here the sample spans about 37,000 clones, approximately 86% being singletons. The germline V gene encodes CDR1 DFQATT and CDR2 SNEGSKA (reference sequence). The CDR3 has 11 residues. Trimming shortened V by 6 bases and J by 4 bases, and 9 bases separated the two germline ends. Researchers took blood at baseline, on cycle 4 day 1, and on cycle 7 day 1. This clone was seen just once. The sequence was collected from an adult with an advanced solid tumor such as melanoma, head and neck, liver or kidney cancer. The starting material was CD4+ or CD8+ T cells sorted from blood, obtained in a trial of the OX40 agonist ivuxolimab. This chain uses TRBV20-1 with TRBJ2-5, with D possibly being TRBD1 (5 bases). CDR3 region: CSALGRETQYF. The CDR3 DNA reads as TGCAGTGCCCTGGGGCGAGAGACCCAGTACTTC.